This T cell receptor (beta chain) emerged from a study of blood T cell repertoires in COVID-19 (TCRdb year 2020). Describing the broader study: Samples from collaborators originated in the United States, Italy and Spain and spanned both the acute and convalescent phases of COVID-19. The material from the prospective study consisted of cDNA or gDNA derived from T cells, B-cell-depleted T cells, or PBMCs. Subjects who had been exposed to COVID-19, were actively infected with it, or had recovered from it provided the deeply sampled blood TCRbeta repertoires that made up the dataset. The repertoires were released in a freely available public database meant as a resource for research on the immune response to SARS-CoV-2. The samples were drawn from the first 160 participants of the ongoing ImmuneRACE study and from 950 to 1,500 subjects provided by 6 global collaborators. Sample metadata almost always included a de-identified subject ID, COVID-19 status, age in years and sex. Where available, HLA class I and class II types were obtained from metadata supplied by the sample provider rather than from assay-based typing.

In Seattle, one collaborating source enrolled patients while the infection was active and tracked those patients longitudinally over the course of disease. The collaborating institutions used their own protocols to collect whole blood in K2EDTA tubes. For TCRbeta analysis, collaborators shipped samples as frozen whole blood, isolated PBMCs, or DNA extracted from either of those sample types. CDR3 length: 14 amino acids, cysteine to phenylalanine. This entry keeps only the CDR3 DNA: 42 bases, framed from base 1. The germline V gene sets CDR1 to MDHEN and CDR2 to SYDVKM. The V and J ends are trimmed by 2 bases and 1 base, leaving 8 bases between them. Results the study describes overall, beyond this receptor: Clinical and demographic metadata were provided uncurated, with the amount varying by source and participant.

TCRbeta CDR3 regions were amplified from genomic DNA by means of the immunoSEQ Assay, a bias-controlled multiplex PCR. Processing in the source paper ran as follows. Nucleated cell counts per sample were estimated from amplification of reference gene primers within the assay. To quantify the absolute abundance of each unique TCRbeta CDR3 rearrangement, sequence reads were collapsed and filtered. For each sample, productive Simpson clonality was calculated as the square root of Simpson's diversity index over productive rearrangements. Here the immuneACCESS table is served through TCRdb, limited to in-frame sequences with V and J called. Missing clones are a known gap in these copies; in checked studies unresolved V genes cover under half, and the rest lacks a known reason. V and J calls and clone size are given by that table; D and trimming were obtained from the DNA. This sample holds about 270,000 clones; roughly 83% were observed only once. The ten largest clones take up almost 1.5% of the sample.

Points on this clone: Its target antigen remains unknown. No much larger clone exists at a distance of one base, and base qualities are not known.

Rearrangement joined TRBV28 to TRBJ1-2, with no confident D gene call. The receptor comes from a human donor with COVID-19, enrolled during active disease. The donor label of this sample is uncertain. The sequencing input was peripheral blood. CDR3 sequence: CASSLIPSNYGYTF. The base sequence is TGTGCCAGCAGTTTAATCCCCAGTAACTATGGCTACACCTTC.